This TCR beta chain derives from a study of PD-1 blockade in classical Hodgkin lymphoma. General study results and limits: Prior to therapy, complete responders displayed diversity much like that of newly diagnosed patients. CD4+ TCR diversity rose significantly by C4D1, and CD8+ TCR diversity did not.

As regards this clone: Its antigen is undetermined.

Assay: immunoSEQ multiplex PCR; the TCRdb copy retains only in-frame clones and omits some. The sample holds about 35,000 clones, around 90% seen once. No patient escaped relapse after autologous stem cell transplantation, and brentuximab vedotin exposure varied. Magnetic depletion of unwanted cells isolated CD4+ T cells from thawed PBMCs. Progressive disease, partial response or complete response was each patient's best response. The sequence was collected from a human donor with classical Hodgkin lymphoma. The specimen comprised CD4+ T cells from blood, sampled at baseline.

The CDR3 protein is CASSLWQGYGYTF. CDR3 nucleotides: TGTGCCAGCAGCTTATGGCAGGGTTACGGCTACACCTTC. The rearrangement uses TRBV7-9 and TRBJ1-2; tentative D call: TRBD1 (5 bases). Germline lookup yields CDR1 SEHNR and CDR2 FQNEAQ (reference sequence). V dropped 2 bases and J dropped 8 bases, with 12 bases sitting between them. CDR3 length: 13 amino acids. The entire variable domain, with the rest obtained from reference TRBV7-9 and TRBJ1-2, is as follows: DTGVSQNPRHKITKRGQNVTFRCDPISEHNRLYWYRQTLGQGPEFLTYFQNEAQLEKSRLLSDRFSAERPKGSFSTLEIQRTEQGDSAMYLCASSLWQGYGYTFGSGTRLTVV.